Here is one T cell receptor (beta chain) with its context. Each CDR3 protein is one row after TCRdb ran MiXCR on the RT-PCR reads. The sample has 490,000 or so distinct CDR3 sequences; 6% to 9% are singletons. The data were obtained in a study of response to subunit inactivated influenza vaccine. The CDR3 loop spans 15 amino acids. The V gene lost 4 bases and the J gene lost 2 bases, with 15 bases spanning the gap. Germline CDR1 reads SGHRS; CDR2 reads YFSETQ. The V gene is TRBV5-1, the J gene TRBJ2-5; D might be TRBD1 (6 bases). The sample in question was PBMCs from blood, obtained roughly 24 months after vaccination. This receptor was taken from a man in his fifties or sixties who received an inactivated influenza vaccine. CDR3 DNA sequence: TGCGCCAGCAGCCTATCCGGGACACTACAAGAGACCCAGTACTTC. It codes for CASSLSGTLQETQYF.